These T cell receptor beta chains were read from a single sample in a study of T-cell memory formation after mild COVID-19. Each CDR3 protein gets one entry after TCRdb re-called the 5' RACE reads with MiXCR. The table shows about 470,000 distinct CDR3 sequences, with approximately 18% occurring only once. Input material: PBMCs or a T cell subset sorted from them (not recorded which). The receptors stem from an adult woman who had mild COVID-19 (a few samples of this study predate the infection). Cell type and time point are not known. CDR3s include the opening cysteine and the closing phenylalanine or tryptophan. D genes are given only for firm matches. Clone size is stated in some rows and not others, as once, few, many or a class when expanded.

TRBV2	few	NA	TRBJ2-7	CASSPALMGEQYF	TGTGCCAGCAGTCCGGCCTTGATGGGGGAGCAGTACTTC
TRBV15	few	NA	TRBJ2-3	CATSIAWVSTDTQYF	TGTGCCACCAGCATAGCCTGGGTCAGCACAGATACGCAGTATTTT
TRBV20-1	few	NA	TRBJ1-2	CSPYGQSKGGVSGYTF	TGCAGTCCTTACGGACAGTCTAAAGGGGGAGTATCTGGCTACACCTTC
TRBV7-2	NA	TRBD1	TRBJ2-5	CASGTGQEETQYF	TGTGCCAGCGGGACAGGACAAGAAGAGACCCAGTACTTC
TRBV6-5	few	NA	TRBJ1-4	CASSTWTGGNEKLFF	TGTGCCAGCAGCACCTGGACGGGAGGAAATGAAAAACTGTTTTTT
TRBV28	NA	NA	TRBJ1-2	CASSSRAGGDGYTF	TGTGCCAGCAGTTCCAGAGCAGGCGGGGATGGCTACACCTTC
TRBV10-3	NA	NA	TRBJ2-5	CAIGQETQYF	TGTGCCATTGGCCAAGAGACCCAGTACTTC
TRBV5-5	NA	TRBD1	TRBJ1-5	CASSHTGGGNQPQHF	TGTGCCAGCAGCCACACAGGGGGCGGCAATCAGCCCCAGCATTTT
TRBV7-9	many	TRBD1	TRBJ1-5	CASSLGDRGNQPQHF	TGTGCCAGCAGCTTGGGGGACAGGGGCAATCAGCCCCAGCATTTT
TRBV28	NA	NA	TRBJ1-3	CASTIGYAGNTIYF	TGTGCCAGCACCATTGGGTACGCTGGAAACACCATATATTTT
TRBV20-1	few	NA	TRBJ2-2	CSAMGLNTGELFF	TGCAGTGCAATGGGACTCAACACCGGGGAGCTGTTTTTT
TRBV6-2/TRBV6-3	NA	NA	TRBJ1-2	CASMDRTGLDGYTF	TGTGCCAGCATGGACAGAACCGGGTTGGATGGCTACACCTTC
TRBV5-4	few	NA	TRBJ1-1	CASSSPPGANTEAFF	TGTGCCAGCAGCTCCCCCCCGGGGGCGAACACTGAAGCTTTCTTT
TRBV5-5	NA	NA	TRBJ1-1	CASLGTGRAEAFF	TGTGCCAGCCTGGGGACGGGTCGAGCTGAAGCTTTCTTT
TRBV20-1	few	NA	TRBJ2-5	CSAAGQTQETQYF	TGCAGTGCCGCCGGACAGACCCAAGAGACCCAGTACTTC
TRBV20-1	NA	NA	TRBJ1-2	CSAREEVNDNYGYTF	TGCAGTGCTAGAGAGGAGGTCAATGATAACTATGGCTACACCTTC
TRBV6-6	many	NA	TRBJ1-2	CASSYNYGYTF	TGTGCCAGCAGTTACAACTATGGCTACACCTTC
TRBV18	few	NA	TRBJ2-7	CASSEMTGSYEQYF	TGTGCCAGCTCAGAAATGACAGGTTCCTACGAGCAGTACTTC
TRBV7-2	many	TRBD2	TRBJ2-5	CASSLSLAGGLYQETQYF	TGTGCCAGCAGCTTAAGCCTAGCGGGGGGCCTGTACCAAGAGACCCAGTACTTC
TRBV5-4	NA	NA	TRBJ2-2	CASSYAMRTGELFF	TGTGCCAGCAGCTATGCCATGCGCACCGGGGAGCTGTTTTTT
TRBV19	NA	NA	TRBJ2-7	CASSDGTASLYEQYF	TGTGCCAGTAGTGATGGGACCGCAAGTCTTTACGAGCAGTACTTC
TRBV24-1	few	NA	TRBJ2-7	CATSAGSADSYEQYF	TGTGCCACCAGTGCGGGTAGCGCTGACTCCTACGAGCAGTACTTC
TRBV24-1	few	NA	TRBJ1-2	CATSVSGSYGYTF	TGTGCCACCAGTGTCTCTGGGAGCTATGGCTACACCTTC
TRBV28	few	TRBD1	TRBJ2-1	CASSPSGQPYNEQFF	TGTGCCAGCAGTCCATCGGGACAGCCCTACAATGAGCAGTTCTTC
TRBV12-3/TRBV12-4	few	TRBD2	TRBJ2-3	CASSGAGGITDTQYF	TGTGCCAGTTCCGGGGCGGGAGGTATCACAGATACGCAGTATTTT
TRBV7-6	few	TRBD2	TRBJ2-3	CASSLASGSDTDTQYF	TGTGCCAGCAGCTTGGCTAGCGGGAGTGATACAGATACGCAGTATTTT
TRBV6-4	few	NA	TRBJ2-1	CASSDSPEDEQFF	TGTGCCAGCAGTGACTCACCGGAAGATGAGCAGTTCTTC
TRBV24-1	NA	TRBD1	TRBJ2-1	CATSDFDRASYNEQFF	TGTGCCACCAGTGATTTCGACAGGGCTTCCTACAATGAGCAGTTCTTC
TRBV4-1	NA	TRBD2	TRBJ2-1	CASSQVSGAATYNEQFF	TGCGCCAGCAGCCAAGTCAGCGGGGCCGCCACCTACAATGAGCAGTTCTTC
TRBV20-1	many	NA	TRBJ2-7	CSAAGAGRTYEQYF	TGCAGTGCTGCGGGGGCCGGTCGAACCTACGAGCAGTACTTC
TRBV4-1	few	TRBD2	TRBJ2-4	CASSREATSGGALDIQYF	TGCGCCAGCAGCCGGGAGGCGACTAGCGGGGGGGCCCTTGACATTCAGTACTTC
TRBV7-9	few	NA	TRBJ2-7	CASSPGVIEQYF	TGTGCCAGCAGCCCCGGAGTGATTGAGCAGTACTTC
TRBV5-1	few	TRBD2	TRBJ2-5	CASSLAGLAGQETQYF	TGCGCCAGCAGCTTGGCGGGACTAGCGGGACAAGAGACCCAGTACTTC
TRBV10-3	NA	NA	TRBJ2-1	CAISESRVNEQFF	TGTGCCATCAGTGAGTCGAGGGTCAATGAGCAGTTCTTC
TRBV12-3/TRBV12-4	few	TRBD1	TRBJ1-4	CASSTGTGSNEKLFF	TGTGCCAGCAGTACCGGGACAGGGAGTAACGAAAAACTGTTTTTT
TRBV2	few	TRBD1	TRBJ2-7	CASSNGQGTKNYEQYF	TGTGCCAGCAGCAATGGACAGGGAACGAAGAACTACGAGCAGTACTTC
TRBV5-6	few	NA	TRBJ2-7	CASSWTDWTTEQYF	TGTGCCAGCAGCTGGACAGATTGGACTACCGAGCAGTACTTC
TRBV24-1	few	NA	TRBJ2-2	CATSVPAGSNTGELFF	TGTGCCACCAGTGTCCCCGCGGGGTCGAACACCGGGGAGCTGTTTTTT
TRBV18	NA	NA	TRBJ2-1	CASSPPGGRDNEQFF	TGTGCCAGCTCACCACCAGGTGGCAGAGACAATGAGCAGTTCTTC
TRBV7-6	few	TRBD1	TRBJ1-2	CASSPVIGQGRYGYTF	TGTGCCAGCAGTCCCGTAATTGGACAGGGCCGGTATGGCTACACCTTC
TRBV12-3/TRBV12-4	NA	NA	TRBJ2-1	CASSLGGTIDEQFF	TGTGCCAGCAGTTTAGGAGGGACAATCGATGAGCAGTTCTTC
TRBV20-1	few	TRBD2	TRBJ2-3	CSAALGGVTDTQYF	TGCAGTGCTGCCCTTGGGGGGGTGACAGATACGCAGTATTTT
TRBV2	NA	TRBD1	TRBJ2-1	CASGQGVEQFF	TGTGCCAGCGGACAGGGGGTCGAGCAGTTCTTC
TRBV7-6	NA	TRBD2	TRBJ2-7	CASSKGGVGEQYF	TGTGCCAGCAGCAAGGGAGGGGTGGGCGAGCAGTACTTC
TRBV6-6	few	NA	TRBJ2-2	CASRKERANTGELFF	TGTGCCAGCAGAAAGGAGCGGGCGAACACCGGGGAGCTGTTTTTT
TRBV5-5	NA	NA	TRBJ2-7	CASSLAVQGWAYEQYF	TGTGCCAGCAGCTTGGCCGTCCAGGGATGGGCCTACGAGCAGTACTTC
TRBV5-1	few	NA	TRBJ2-5	CASTQRETQYF	TGCGCCAGCACCCAGAGGGAGACCCAGTACTTC
TRBV18	few	NA	TRBJ1-1	CASSPTAKSWNTEAFF	TGTGCCAGCTCTCCGACAGCCAAGAGTTGGAACACTGAAGCTTTCTTT
TRBV18	NA	NA	TRBJ1-3	CASSPQRGSSGNTIYF	TGTGCCAGCTCACCCCAGCGGGGGAGCTCTGGAAACACCATATATTTT
TRBV27	many	TRBD1	TRBJ2-4	CASSSTGGASNQYF	TGTGCCAGCAGTTCGACAGGGGGCGCGTCTAACCAGTACTTC